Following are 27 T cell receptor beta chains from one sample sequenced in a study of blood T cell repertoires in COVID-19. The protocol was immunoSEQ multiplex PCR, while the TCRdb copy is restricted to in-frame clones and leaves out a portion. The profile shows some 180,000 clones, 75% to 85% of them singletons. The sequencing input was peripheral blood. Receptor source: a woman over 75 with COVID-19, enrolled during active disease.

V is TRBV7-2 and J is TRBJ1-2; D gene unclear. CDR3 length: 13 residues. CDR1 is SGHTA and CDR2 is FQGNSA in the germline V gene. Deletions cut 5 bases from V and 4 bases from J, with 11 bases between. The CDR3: CASSPESTYGYTF. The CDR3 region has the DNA TGTGCCAGCAGCCCCGAGTCTACCTATGGCTACACCTTC.

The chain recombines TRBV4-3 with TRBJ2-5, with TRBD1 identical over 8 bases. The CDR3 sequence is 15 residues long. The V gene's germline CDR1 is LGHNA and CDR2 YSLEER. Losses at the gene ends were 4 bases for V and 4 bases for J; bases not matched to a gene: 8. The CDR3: CASSRKDRGGETQYF. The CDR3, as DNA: TGCGCCAGCAGCCGGAAAGACAGGGGAGGAGAGACCCAGTACTTC.

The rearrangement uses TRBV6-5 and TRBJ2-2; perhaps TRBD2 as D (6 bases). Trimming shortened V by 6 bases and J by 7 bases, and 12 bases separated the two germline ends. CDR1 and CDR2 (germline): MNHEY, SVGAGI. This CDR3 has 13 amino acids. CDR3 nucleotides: TGTGCCAGCAGGACTAGTTCTTTCGGGGAGCTGTTTTTT. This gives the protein CASRTSSFGELFF.

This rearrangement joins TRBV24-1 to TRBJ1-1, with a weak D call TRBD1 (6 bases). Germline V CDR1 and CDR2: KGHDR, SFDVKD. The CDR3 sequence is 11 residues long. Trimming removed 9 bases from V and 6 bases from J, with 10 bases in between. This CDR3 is CATRQGSEAFF. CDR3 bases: TGTGCCACCCGGCAGGGGTCTGAAGCTTTCTTT.

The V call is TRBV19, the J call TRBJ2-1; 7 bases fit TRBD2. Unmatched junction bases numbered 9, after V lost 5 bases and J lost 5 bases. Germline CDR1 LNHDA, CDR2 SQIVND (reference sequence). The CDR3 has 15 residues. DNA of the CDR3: TGTGCCAGTAGTGCGACGGGACTACCGAACAATGAGCAGTTCTTC. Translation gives CASSATGLPNNEQFF.

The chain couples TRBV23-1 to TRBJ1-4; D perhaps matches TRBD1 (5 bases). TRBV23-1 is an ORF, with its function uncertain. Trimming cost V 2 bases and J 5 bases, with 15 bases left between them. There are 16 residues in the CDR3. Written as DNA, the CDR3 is TGCGCCAGCAGTCAAACGGGTGCGCAGGGAAATGAAAAACTGTTTTTT. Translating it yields CASSQTGAQGNEKLFF.

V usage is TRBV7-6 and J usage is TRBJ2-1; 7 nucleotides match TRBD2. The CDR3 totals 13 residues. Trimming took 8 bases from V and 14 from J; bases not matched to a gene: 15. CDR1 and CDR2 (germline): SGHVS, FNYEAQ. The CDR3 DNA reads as TGTGCCAGCGTGGGGCTGCGGGAGCGCGTGAAGTTCTTC. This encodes CASVGLRERVKFF.

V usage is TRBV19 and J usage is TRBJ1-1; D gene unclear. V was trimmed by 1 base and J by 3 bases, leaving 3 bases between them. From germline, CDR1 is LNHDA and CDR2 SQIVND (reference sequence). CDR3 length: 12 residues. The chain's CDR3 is CASSIADTEAFF. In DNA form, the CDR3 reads TGTGCCAGTAGTATAGCGGACACTGAAGCTTTCTTT.

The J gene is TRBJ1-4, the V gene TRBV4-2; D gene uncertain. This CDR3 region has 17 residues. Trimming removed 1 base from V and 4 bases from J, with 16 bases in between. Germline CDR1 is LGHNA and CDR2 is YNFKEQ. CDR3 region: CASSQGARRGSNEKLFF. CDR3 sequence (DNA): TGTGCCAGCAGCCAAGGTGCCCGTCGGGGAAGTAATGAAAAACTGTTTTTT.

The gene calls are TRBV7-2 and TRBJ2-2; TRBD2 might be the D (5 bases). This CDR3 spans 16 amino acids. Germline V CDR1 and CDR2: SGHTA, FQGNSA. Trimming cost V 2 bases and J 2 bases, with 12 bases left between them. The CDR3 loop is CASSLLGGLNTGELFF. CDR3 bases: TGTGCCAGCAGCTTATTAGGCGGGTTAAACACCGGGGAGCTGTTTTTT.

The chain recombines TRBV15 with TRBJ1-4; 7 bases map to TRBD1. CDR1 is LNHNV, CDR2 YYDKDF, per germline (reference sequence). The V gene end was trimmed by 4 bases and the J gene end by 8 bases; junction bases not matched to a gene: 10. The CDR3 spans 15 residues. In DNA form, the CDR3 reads TGTGCCACCAGCAAGCCAGGGGGAGAAGACGAAAAACTGTTTTTT. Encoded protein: CATSKPGGEDEKLFF.

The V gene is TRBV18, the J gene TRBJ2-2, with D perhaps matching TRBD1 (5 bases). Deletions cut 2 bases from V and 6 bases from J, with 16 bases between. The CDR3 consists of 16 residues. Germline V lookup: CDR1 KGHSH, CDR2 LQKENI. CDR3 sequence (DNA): TGTGCCAGCTCACCAGGTTGGGGCACCCTCTCCGGGGAGCTGTTTTTT. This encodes CASSPGWGTLSGELFF.

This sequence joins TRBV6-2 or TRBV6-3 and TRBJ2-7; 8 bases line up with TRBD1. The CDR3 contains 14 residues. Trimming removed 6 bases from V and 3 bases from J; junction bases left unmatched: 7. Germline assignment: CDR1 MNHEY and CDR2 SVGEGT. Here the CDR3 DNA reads TGTGCCAGCAGCCTGACTGGACAGGGCTACGAGCAGTACTTC. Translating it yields CASSLTGQGYEQYF.

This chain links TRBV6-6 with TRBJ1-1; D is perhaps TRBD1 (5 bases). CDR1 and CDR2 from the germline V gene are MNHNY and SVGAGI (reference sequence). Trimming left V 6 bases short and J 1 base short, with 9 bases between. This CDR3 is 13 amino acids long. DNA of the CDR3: TGTGCCAGCAGCATCACAGGGAACACTGAAGCTTTCTTT. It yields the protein CASSITGNTEAFF.

The chain's CDR3 is CASSPLGSRPYNEQFF. CDR3 in DNA: TGTGCCAGCAGCCCCCTGGGTAGCCGGCCCTACAATGAGCAGTTCTTC. The rearrangement links TRBV11-3 to TRBJ2-1, with D uncertain. V lost 5 bases to trimming and J lost 2 bases, with 16 bases between them. The CDR3 extends over 16 amino acids. Germline loops: CDR1 SGHNT, CDR2 YENEEA.

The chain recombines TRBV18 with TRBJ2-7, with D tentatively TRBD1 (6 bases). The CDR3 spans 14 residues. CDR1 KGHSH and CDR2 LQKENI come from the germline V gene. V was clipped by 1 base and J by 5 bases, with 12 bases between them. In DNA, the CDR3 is TGTGCCAGCTCACCACTCACAGGGCGGGACGAGCAGTACTTC. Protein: CASSPLTGRDEQYF.

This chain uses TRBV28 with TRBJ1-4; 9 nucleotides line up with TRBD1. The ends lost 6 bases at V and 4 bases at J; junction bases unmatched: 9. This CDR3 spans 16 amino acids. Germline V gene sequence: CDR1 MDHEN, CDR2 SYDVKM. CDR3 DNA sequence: TGTGCCAGCAGCCTCCGGGACAGGGCATATAATGAAAAACTGTTTTTT. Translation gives CASSLRDRAYNEKLFF.

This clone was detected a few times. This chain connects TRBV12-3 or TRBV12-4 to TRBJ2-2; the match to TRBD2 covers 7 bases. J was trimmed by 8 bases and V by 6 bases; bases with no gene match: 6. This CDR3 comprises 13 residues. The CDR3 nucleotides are TGTGCCAGCAGGCGACTAGCCGTAGGGGAGCTGTTTTTT. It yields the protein CASRRLAVGELFF.

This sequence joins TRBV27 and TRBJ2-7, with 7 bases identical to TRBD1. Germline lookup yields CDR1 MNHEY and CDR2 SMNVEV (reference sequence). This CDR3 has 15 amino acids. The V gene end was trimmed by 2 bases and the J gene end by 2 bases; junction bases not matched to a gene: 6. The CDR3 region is CASSLAPTGAYEQYF. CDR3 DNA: TGTGCCAGCAGTTTAGCCCCCACAGGGGCCTACGAGCAGTACTTC.

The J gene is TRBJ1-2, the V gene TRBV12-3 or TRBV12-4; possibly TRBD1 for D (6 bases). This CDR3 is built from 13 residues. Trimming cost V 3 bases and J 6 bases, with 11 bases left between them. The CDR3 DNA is TGTGCCAGCAGTTTTGACACAGGGCATGGCTACACCTTC. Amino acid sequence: CASSFDTGHGYTF.

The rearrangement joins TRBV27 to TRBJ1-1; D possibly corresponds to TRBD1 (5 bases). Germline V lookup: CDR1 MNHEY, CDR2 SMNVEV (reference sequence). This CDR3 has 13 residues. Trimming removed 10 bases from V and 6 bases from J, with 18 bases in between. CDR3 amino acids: CATSLGEGAEAFF. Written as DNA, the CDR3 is TGTGCCACCTCGCTGGGGGAGGGTGCTGAAGCTTTCTTT.

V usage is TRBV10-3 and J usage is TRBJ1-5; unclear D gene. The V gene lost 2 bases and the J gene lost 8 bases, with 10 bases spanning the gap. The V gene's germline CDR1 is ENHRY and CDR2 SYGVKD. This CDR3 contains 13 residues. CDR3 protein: CAISENGEEPQHF. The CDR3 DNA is TGTGCCATCAGTGAGAACGGGGAAGAGCCCCAGCATTTT.

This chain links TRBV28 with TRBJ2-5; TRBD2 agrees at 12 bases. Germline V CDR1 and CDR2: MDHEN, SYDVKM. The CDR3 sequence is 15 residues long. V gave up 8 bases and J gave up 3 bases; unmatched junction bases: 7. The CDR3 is CASRETSGGKETQYF. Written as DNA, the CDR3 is TGTGCCAGCCGAGAGACTAGCGGGGGAAAAGAGACCCAGTACTTC.

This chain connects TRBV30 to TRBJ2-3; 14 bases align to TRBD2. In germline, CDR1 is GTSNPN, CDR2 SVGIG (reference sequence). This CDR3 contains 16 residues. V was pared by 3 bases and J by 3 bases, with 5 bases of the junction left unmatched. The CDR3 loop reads CAWSRGLAGGTDTQYF. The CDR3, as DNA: TGTGCCTGGAGCCGAGGACTAGCGGGGGGTACAGATACGCAGTATTTT.

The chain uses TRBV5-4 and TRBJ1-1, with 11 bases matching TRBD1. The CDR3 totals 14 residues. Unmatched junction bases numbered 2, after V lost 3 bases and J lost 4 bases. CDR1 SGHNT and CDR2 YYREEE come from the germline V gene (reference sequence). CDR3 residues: CASSWGTGGTEAFF. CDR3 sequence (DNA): TGTGCCAGCAGCTGGGGGACAGGGGGCACTGAAGCTTTCTTT.

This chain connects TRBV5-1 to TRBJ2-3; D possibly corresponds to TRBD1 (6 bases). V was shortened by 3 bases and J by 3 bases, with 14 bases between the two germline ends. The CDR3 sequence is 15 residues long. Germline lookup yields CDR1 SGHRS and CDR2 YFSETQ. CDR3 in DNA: TGCGCCAGCAGCTCGCAGGGGTTCGAAACAGATACGCAGTATTTT. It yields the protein CASSSQGFETDTQYF.

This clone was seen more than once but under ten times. The CDR3 is CASSLMDRDTEAFF. The CDR3 DNA follows: TGCGCCAGCAGCTTAATGGATCGGGACACTGAAGCTTTCTTT. This chain links TRBV5-1 with TRBJ1-1; D is unclear. The germline gives CDR1 SGHRS, CDR2 YFSETQ. V gave up 2 bases and J gave up 3 bases, with 11 bases separating them. The length of the CDR3 is 14 residues. The full variable domain, rest sourced from reference TRBV5-1 and TRBJ1-1, is KAGVTQTPRYLIKTRGQQVTLSCSPISGHRSVSWYQQTPGQGLQFLFEYFSETQRNKGNFPGRFSGRQFSNSRSEMNVSTLELGDSALYLCASSLMDRDTEAFFGQGTRLTVV.